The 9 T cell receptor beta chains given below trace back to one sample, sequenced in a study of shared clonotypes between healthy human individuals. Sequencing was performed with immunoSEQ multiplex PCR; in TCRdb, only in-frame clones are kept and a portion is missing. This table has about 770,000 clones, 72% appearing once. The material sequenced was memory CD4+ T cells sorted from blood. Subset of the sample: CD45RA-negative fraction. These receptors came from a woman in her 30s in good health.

The CDR3 DNA reads as TGTGCCAGCAGTCCCCCGGACAGGAGCTACGAGCAGTACTTC. Protein sequence: CASSPPDRSYEQYF. J is TRBJ2-7 and V is TRBV6-6; 7 nucleotides line up with TRBD1. CDR1 and CDR2 from the germline V gene are MNHNY and SVGAGI (reference sequence). This CDR3 is built from 14 residues. The V gene end was trimmed by 5 bases and the J gene end by 3 bases; junction bases not matched to a gene: 7.

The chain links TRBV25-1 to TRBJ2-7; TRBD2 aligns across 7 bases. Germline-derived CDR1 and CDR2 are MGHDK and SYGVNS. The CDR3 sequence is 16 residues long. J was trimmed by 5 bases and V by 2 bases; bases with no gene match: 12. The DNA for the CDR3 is TGTGCCAGCAGTGAACGATCGGGGGGAGGGATCGACGAGCAGTACTTC. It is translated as CASSERSGGGIDEQYF.

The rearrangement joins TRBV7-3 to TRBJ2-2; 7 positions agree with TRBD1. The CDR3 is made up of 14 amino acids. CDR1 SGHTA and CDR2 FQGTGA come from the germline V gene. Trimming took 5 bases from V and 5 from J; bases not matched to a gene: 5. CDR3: CASSRDRHTGELFF. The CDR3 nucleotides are TGTGCCAGCAGCCGGGACAGACATACCGGGGAGCTGTTTTTT.

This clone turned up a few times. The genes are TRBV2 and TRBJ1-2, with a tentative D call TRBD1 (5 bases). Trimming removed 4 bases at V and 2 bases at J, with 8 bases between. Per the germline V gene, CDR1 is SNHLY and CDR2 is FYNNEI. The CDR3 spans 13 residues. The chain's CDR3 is CASSGQLNYGYTF. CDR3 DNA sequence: TGTGCCAGCAGTGGACAGTTAAACTATGGCTACACCTTC.

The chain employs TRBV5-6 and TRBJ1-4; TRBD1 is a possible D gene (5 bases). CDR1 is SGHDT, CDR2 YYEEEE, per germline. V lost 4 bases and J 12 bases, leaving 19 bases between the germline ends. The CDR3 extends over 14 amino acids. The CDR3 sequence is CASSPGRSGTELFF. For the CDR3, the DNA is TGTGCCAGCAGCCCAGGACGCTCGGGGACGGAACTGTTTTTT.

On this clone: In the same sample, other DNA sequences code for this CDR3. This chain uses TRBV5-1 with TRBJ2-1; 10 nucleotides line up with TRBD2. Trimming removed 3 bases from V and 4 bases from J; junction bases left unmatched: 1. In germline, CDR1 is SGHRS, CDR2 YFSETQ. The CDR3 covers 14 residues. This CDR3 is CASSSAGGYNEQFF. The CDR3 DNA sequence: TGCGCCAGCAGCTCAGCGGGAGGGTACAATGAGCAGTTCTTC. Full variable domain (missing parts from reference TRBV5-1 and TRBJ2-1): KAGVTQTPRYLIKTRGQQVTLSCSPISGHRSVSWYQQTPGQGLQFLFEYFSETQRNKGNFPGRFSGRQFSNSRSEMNVSTLELGDSALYLCASSSAGGYNEQFFGPGTRLTVL.

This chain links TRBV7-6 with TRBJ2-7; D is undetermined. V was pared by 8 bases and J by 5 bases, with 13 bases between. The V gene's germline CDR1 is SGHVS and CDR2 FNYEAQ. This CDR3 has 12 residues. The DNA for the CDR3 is TGTGCCAGCGGGGATTGGAAGGACGAGCAGTACTTC. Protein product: CASGDWKDEQYF.

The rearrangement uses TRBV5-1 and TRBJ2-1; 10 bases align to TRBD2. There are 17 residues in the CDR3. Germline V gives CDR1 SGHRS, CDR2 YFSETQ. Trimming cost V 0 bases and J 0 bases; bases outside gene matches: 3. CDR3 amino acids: CASSLAPSGSSYNEQFF. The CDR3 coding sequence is TGCGCCAGCAGCTTGGCCCCTAGCGGGAGCTCCTACAATGAGCAGTTCTTC.

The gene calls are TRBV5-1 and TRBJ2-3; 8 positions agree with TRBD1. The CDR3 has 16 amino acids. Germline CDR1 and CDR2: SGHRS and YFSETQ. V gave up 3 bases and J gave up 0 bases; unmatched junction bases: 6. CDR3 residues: CASSSGQGGSTDTQYF. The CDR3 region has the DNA TGCGCCAGCAGCTCCGGACAGGGCGGAAGCACAGATACGCAGTATTTT.